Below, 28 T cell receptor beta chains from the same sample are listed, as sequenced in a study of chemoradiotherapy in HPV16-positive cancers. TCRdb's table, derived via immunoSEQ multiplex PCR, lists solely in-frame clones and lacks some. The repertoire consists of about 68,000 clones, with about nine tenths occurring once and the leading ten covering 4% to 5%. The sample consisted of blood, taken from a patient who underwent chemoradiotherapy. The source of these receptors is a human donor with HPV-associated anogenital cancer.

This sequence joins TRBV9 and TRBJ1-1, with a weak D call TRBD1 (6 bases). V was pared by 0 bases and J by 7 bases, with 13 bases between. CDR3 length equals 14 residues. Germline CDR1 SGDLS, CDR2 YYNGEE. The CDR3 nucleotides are TGTGCCAGCAGCGTAGACCAGGGGACTCGTGAAGCTTTCTTT. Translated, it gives CASSVDQGTREAFF.

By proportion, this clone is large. The chain's CDR3 is CASSSTGFVQDEQYF. CDR3 sequence (DNA): TGTGCCAGCAGTTCGACAGGGTTCGTACAGGACGAGCAGTACTTC. The chain couples TRBV9 to TRBJ2-7; 7 positions match TRBD1. The germline CDR1 and CDR2 sequences are SGDLS and YYNGEE. This CDR3 is built from 15 residues. V gave up 5 bases and J gave up 5 bases; unmatched junction bases: 13.

The CDR3 bases are TGTGCCAGTAGTATCAGGGGGCAAGAGACCCAGTACTTC. This translates into CASSIRGQETQYF. The chain joins TRBV19 to TRBJ2-5, with 7 bases lining up with TRBD1. Germline V lookup: CDR1 LNHDA, CDR2 SQIVND (reference sequence). V shed 3 bases and J 2 bases; nucleotides not matched to a gene: 0. The CDR3 sequence is 13 residues long. The full variable domain, rest sourced from reference TRBV19 and TRBJ2-5, is DGGITQSPKYLFRKEGQNVTLSCEQNLNHDAMYWYRQDPGQGLRLIYYSQIVNDFQKGDIAEGYSVSREKKESFPLTVTSAQKNPTAFYLCASSIRGQETQYFGPGTRLLVL.

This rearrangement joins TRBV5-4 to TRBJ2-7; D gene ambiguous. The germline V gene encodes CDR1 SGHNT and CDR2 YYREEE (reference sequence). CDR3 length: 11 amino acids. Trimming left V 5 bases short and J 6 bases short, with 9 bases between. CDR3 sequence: CASSRNLEQYF. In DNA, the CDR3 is TGTGCCAGCAGTAGGAATCTCGAGCAGTACTTC.

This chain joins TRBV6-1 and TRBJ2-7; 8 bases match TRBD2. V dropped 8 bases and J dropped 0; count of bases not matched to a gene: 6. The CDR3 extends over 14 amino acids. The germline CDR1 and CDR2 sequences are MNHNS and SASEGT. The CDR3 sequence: CASYPGTSSYEQYF. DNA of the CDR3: TGTGCCAGCTACCCCGGGACTAGCTCCTACGAGCAGTACTTC.

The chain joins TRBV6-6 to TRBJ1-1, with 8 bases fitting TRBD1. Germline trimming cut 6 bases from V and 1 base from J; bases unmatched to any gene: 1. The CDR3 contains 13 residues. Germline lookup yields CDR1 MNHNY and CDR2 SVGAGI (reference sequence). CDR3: CASSTGGNTEAFF. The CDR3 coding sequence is TGTGCCAGCAGCACAGGGGGGAACACTGAAGCTTTCTTT.

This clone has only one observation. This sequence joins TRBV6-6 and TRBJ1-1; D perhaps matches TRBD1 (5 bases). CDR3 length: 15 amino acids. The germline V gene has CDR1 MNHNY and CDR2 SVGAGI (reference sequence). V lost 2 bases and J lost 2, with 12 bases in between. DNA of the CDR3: TGTGCCAGCAGTTACCAGGGCCCCGAAAACACTGAAGCTTTCTTT. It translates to CASSYQGPENTEAFF.

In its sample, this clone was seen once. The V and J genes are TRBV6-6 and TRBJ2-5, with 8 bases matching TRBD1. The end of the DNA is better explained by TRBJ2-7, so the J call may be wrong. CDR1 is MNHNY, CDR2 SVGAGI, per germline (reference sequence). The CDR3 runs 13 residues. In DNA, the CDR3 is TGTGCCATCACCCGGGACAGGAACTACGAGCAGTACTTC. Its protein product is CAITRDRNYEQYF.

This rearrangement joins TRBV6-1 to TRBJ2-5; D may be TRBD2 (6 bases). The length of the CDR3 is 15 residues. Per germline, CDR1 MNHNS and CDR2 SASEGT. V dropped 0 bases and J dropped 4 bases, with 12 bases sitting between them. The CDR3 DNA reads TGTGCCAGCAGTGAAGCGGTCCCGGGAGTAGAGACCCAGTACTTC. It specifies CASSEAVPGVETQYF.

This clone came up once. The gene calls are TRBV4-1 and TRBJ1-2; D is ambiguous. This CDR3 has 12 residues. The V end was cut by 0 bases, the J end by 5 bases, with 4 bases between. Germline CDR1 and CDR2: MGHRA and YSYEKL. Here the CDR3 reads CASSQEGYGYTF. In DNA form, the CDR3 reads TGCGCCAGCAGCCAAGAAGGGTATGGCTACACCTTC.

This CDR3 is CASSVGAGSQPQHF. For the CDR3, the DNA is TGTGCCAGCAGCGTAGGCGCAGGGTCCCAACCCCAGCATTTT. The chain employs TRBV9 and TRBJ1-5; D perhaps matches TRBD1 (5 bases). This CDR3 contains 14 residues. V was pared by 0 bases and J by 10 bases, with 14 bases between. Germline CDR1 is SGDLS and CDR2 is YYNGEE.

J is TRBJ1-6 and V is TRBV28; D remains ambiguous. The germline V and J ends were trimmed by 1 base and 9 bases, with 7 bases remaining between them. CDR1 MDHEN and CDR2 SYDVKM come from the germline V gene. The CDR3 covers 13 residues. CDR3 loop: CASSLSRSSPLHF. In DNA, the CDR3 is TGTGCCAGCAGTTTATCTCGTAGTTCACCCCTCCACTTT.

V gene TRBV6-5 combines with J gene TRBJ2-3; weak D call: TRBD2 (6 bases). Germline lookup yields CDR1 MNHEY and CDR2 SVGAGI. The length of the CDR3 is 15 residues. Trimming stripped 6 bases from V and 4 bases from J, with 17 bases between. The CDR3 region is CASRRGPAGSDTQYF. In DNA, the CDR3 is TGTGCCAGCAGAAGGGGCCCCGCGGGGTCAGATACGCAGTATTTT.

The DNA for the CDR3 is TGCGCCAGCAGCCGAGGAGCGGGGGAGACCAACGAGCAGTACTTC. Its translation is CASSRGAGETNEQYF. This sequence joins TRBV4-1 and TRBJ2-7; 8 bases fit TRBD2. Germline CDR1 MGHRA, CDR2 YSYEKL. With 4 bases clipped from V and 5 bases from J, the junction kept 10 bases outside the gene matches. The CDR3 length is 15 residues.

CDR3: CASTPGGGSYEQYF. The CDR3 DNA reads as TGTGCCAGCACCCCTGGAGGGGGCTCCTACGAGCAGTACTTC. The chain couples TRBV27 to TRBJ2-7; D is possibly TRBD1 or TRBD2 (6 bases each). V was shortened by 7 bases and J by 0 bases, with 13 bases between the two germline ends. The germline V gene encodes CDR1 MNHEY and CDR2 SMNVEV (reference sequence). The CDR3 sequence is 14 residues long.

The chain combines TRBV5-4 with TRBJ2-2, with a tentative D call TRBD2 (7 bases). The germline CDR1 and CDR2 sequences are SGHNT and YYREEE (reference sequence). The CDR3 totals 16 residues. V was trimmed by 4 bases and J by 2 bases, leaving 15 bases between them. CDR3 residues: CASSSGGGRNTGELFF. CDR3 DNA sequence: TGTGCCAGCAGCAGCGGCGGGGGCCGTAACACCGGGGAGCTGTTTTTT. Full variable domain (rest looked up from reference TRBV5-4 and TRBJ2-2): ETGVTQSPTHLIKTRGQQVTLRCSSQSGHNTVSWYQQALGQGPQFIFQYYREEENGRGNFPPRFSGLQFPNYSSELNVNALELDDSALYLCASSSGGGRNTGELFFGEGSRLTVL.

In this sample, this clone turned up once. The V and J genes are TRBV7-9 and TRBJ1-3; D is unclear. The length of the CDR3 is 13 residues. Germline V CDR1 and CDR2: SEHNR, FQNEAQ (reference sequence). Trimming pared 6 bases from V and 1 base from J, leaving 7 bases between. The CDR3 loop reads CASSGYSGNTIYF. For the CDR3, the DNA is TGTGCCAGCAGTGGGTATTCTGGAAACACCATATATTTT.

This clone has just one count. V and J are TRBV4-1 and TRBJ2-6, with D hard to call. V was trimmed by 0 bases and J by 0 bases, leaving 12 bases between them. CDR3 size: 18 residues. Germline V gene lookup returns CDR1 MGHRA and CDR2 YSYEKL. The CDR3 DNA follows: TGCGCCAGCAGCCAAGAAGGGCAGCGCATCTCTGGGGCCAACGTCCTGACTTTC. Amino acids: CASSQEGQRISGANVLTF.

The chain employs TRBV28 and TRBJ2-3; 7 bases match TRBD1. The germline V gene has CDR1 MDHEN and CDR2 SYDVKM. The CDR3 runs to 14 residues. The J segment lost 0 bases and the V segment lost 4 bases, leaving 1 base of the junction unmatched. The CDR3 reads CASSWTGSTDTQYF. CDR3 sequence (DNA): TGTGCCAGCAGTTGGACAGGAAGCACAGATACGCAGTATTTT.

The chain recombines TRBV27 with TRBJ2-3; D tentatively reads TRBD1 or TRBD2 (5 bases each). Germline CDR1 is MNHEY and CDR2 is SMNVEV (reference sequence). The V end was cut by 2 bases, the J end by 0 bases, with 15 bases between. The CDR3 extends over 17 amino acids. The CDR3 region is CASSLALVGVSTDTQYF. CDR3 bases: TGTGCCAGCAGTTTAGCTCTTGTGGGGGTAAGCACAGATACGCAGTATTTT.

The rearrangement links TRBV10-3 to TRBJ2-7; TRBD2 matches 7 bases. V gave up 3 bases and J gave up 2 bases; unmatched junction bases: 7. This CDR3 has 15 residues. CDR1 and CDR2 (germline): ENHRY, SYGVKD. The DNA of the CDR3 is TGTGCCATCAGTGATATGGGAGGGTCACCCTACGAGCAGTACTTC. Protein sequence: CAISDMGGSPYEQYF.

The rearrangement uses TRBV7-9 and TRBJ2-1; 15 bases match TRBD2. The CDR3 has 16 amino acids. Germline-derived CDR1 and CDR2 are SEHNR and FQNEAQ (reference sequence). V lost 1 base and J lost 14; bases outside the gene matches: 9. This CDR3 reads CASSLEVGLAGGSEFF. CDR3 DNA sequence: TGTGCCAGCAGCTTAGAGGTTGGACTAGCGGGAGGGTCAGAGTTCTTC.

CDR3 DNA sequence: TGTGCCAGCAGTGCGGTGGGCGCAAGTGGGCCAGATACGCAGTATTTT. Its protein product is CASSAVGASGPDTQYF. This rearrangement joins TRBV6-4 to TRBJ2-3; D is uncertain. CDR3 size: 16 residues. Germline V gives CDR1 MRHNA, CDR2 SNTAGT. The V and J ends lost 4 bases and 4 bases respectively, with 18 bases between them.

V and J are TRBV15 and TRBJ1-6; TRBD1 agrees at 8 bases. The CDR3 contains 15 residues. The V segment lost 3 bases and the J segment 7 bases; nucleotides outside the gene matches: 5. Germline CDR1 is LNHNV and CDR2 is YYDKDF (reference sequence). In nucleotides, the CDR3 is TGTGCCACCAGCAGCCGGACAGGGCGAAATTCACCCCTCCACTTT. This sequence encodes CATSSRTGRNSPLHF.

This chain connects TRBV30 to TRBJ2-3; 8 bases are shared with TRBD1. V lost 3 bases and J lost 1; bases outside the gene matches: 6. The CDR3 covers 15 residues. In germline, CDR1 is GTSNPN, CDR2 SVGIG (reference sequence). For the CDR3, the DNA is TGTGCCTGGAGCTCGACAGGGGCTCGCACAGATACGCAGTATTTT. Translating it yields CAWSSTGARTDTQYF.

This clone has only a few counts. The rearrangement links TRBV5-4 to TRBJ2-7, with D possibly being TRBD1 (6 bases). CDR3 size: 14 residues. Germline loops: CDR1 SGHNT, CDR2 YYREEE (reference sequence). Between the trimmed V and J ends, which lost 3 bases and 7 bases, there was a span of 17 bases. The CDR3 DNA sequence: TGTGCCAGCAGCTCACCATATAACAGGGATGAGCAGTACTTC. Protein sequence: CASSSPYNRDEQYF. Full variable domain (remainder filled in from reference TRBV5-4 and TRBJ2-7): ETGVTQSPTHLIKTRGQQVTLRCSSQSGHNTVSWYQQALGQGPQFIFQYYREEENGRGNFPPRFSGLQFPNYSSELNVNALELDDSALYLCASSSPYNRDEQYFGPGTRLTVT.

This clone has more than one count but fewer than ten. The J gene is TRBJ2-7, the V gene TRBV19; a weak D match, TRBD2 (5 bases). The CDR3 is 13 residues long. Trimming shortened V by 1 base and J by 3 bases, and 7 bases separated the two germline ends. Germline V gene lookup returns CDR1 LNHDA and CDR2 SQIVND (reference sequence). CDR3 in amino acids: CASSIAGNYEQYF. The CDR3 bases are TGTGCCAGTAGTATAGCGGGAAACTACGAGCAGTACTTC.

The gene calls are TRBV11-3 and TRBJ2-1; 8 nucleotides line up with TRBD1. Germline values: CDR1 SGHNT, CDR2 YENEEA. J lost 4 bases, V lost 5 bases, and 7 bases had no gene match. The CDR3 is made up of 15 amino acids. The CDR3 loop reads CASSPGQELYNEQFF. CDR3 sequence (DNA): TGTGCCAGCAGCCCGGGACAGGAGCTTTACAATGAGCAGTTCTTC.